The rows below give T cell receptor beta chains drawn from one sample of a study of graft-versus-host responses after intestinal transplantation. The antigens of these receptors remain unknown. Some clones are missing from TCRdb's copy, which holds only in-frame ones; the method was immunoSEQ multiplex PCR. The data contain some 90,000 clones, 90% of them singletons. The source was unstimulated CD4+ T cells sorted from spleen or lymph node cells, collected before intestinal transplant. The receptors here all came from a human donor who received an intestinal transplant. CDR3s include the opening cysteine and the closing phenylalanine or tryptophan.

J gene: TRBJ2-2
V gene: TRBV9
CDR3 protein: CASSVGLAGGWGELFF

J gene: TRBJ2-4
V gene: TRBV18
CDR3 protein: CASSPFRDLGGIQYF

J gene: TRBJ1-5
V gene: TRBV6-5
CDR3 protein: CASRPQGGGNQPQHF

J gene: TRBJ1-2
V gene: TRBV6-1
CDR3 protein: CASSERARGGYTF

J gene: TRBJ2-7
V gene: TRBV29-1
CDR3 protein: CSAREGTSGYEQYF

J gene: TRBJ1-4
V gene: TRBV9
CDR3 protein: CASSVAPAATNEKLFF

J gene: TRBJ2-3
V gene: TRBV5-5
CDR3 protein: CASSLRGGAVSTDTQYF

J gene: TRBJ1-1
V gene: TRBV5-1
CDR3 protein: CASRGTGFLGSEAFF

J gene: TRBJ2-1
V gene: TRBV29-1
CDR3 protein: CSVEEGGEYNEQFF

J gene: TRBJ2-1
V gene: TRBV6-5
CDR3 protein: CASSRDRGQGEQFF

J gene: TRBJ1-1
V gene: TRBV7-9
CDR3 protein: CASSLEGLWTGTEAFF

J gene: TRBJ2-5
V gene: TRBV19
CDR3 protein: CASSIGGGAETQYF

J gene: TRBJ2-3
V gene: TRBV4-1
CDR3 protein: CASSRQGPDTQYF

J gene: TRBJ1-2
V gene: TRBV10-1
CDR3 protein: CASSKGGSDYGYTF

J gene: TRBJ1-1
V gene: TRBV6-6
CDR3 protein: CASSSTTGVGEAFF

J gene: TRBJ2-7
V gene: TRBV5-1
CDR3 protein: CASSLSGGDLYEQYF

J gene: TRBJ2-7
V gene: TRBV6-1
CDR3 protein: CASSEQGLPYEQYF

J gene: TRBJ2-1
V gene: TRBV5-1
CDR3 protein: CASSFPSGKPNEQFF

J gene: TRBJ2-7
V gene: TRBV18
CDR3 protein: CASSPLRDSISPGSYEQYF

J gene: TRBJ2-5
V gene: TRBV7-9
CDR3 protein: CATQRGLGETQYF

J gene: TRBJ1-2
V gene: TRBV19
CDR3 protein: CASSIELYWGYTF

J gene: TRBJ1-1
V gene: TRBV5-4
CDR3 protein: CASSLGANTEAFF

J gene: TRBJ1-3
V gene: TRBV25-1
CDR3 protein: CASSELGQGNSGNTIYF

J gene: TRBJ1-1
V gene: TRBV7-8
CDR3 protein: CASSLRANTEAFF

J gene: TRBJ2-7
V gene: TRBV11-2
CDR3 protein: CASSLGTGTGLGEQYF

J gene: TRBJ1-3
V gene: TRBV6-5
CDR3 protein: CASTRISGNTIYF

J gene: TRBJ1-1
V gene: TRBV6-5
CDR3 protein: CASRPTLENTEAFF

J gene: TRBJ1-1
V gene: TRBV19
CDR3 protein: CASSRTGVTEAFF

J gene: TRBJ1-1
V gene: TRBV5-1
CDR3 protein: CASSTDWNTEAFF

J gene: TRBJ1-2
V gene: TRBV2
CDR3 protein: CASSGDRDYGYTF

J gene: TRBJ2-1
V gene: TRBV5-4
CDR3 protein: CASSPAAGGGNEQFF

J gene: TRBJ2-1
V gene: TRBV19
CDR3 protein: CASSMGAGSSYNEQFF

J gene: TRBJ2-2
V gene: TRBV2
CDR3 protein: CASSDARANTGELFF

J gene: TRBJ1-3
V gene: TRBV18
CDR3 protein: CASSPGTSSHTIYF

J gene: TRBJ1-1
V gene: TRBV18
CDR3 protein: CASSDGRQGAFF

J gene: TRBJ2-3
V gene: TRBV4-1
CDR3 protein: CASSQAAGLAGFFSTDTQYF

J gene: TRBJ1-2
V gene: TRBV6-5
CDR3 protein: CASSPWDNQGYTF

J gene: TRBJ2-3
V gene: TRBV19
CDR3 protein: CASRGSGGARTQYF

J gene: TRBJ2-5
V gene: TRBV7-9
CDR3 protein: CASSPQETQYF

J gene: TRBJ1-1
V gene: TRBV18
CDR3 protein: CASRQGENTEAFF

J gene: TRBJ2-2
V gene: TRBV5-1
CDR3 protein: CASSWAGGSTGELFF

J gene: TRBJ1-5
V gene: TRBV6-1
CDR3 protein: CASSGETGGGGPQHF

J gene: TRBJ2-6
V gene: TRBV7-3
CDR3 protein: CASSPYPWGRGLSGANVLTF

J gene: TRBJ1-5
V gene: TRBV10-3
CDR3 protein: CATRGTLNQPQHF

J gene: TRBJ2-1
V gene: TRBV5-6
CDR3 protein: CASSLKAGGFREQFF

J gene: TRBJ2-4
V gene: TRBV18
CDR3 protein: CASSPLVGGGPGNIQYF

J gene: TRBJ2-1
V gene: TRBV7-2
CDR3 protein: CASSLGLASYNEQFF

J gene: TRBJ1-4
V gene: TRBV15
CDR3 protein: CATSRGTATNEKLFF

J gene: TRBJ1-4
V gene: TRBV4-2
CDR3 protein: CASSQDPGEKLFF